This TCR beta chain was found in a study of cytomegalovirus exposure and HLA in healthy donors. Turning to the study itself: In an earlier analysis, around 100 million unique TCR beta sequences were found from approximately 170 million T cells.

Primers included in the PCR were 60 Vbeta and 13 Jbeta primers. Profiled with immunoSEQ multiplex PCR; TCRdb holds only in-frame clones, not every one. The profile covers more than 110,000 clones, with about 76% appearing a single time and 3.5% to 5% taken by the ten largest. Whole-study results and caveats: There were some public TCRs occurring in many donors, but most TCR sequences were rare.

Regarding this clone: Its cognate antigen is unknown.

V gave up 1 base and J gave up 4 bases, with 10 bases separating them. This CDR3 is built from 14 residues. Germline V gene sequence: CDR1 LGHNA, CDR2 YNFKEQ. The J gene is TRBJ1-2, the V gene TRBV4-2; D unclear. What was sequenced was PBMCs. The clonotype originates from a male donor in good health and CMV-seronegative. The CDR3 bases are TGTGCCAGCAGCCAAGCGGATGGAGGCTATGGCTACACCTTC. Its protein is CASSQADGGYGYTF.